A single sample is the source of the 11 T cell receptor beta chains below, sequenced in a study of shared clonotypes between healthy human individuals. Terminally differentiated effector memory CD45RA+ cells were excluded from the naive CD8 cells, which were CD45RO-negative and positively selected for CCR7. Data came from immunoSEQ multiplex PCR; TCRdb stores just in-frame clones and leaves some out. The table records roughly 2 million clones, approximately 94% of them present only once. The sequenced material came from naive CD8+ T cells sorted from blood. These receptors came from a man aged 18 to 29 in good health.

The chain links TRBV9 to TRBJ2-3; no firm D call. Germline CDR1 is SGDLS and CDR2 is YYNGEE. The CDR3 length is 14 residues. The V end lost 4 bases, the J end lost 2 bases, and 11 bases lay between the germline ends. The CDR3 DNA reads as TGTGCCAGCAGCCCCGGCGCCTACACAGATACGCAGTATTTT. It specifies CASSPGAYTDTQYF. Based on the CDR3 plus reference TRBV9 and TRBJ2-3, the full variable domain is DSGVTQTPKHLITATGQRVTLRCSPRSGDLSVYWYQQSLDQGLQFLIQYYNGEERAKGNILERFSAQQFPDLHSELNLSSLELGDSALYFCASSPGAYTDTQYFGPGTRLTVL.

CDR3 sequence reads: CASRKEDGTQETQYF. CDR3 DNA: TGTGCCAGCAGGAAGGAAGATGGGACTCAAGAGACCCAGTACTTC. The chain carries TRBV5-4 and TRBJ2-5, with D perhaps matching TRBD2 (6 bases). The CDR3 length is 15 residues. Trimming took 5 bases from V and 2 from J, leaving 16 bases between them. Germline CDR1 reads SGHNT; CDR2 reads YYREEE (reference sequence).

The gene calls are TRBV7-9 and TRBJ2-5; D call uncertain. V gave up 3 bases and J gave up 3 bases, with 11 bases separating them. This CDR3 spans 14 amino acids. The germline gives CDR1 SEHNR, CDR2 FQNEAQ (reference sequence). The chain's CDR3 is CASSFGPRKETQYF. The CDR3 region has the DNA TGTGCCAGCAGCTTCGGACCGCGAAAAGAGACCCAGTACTTC.

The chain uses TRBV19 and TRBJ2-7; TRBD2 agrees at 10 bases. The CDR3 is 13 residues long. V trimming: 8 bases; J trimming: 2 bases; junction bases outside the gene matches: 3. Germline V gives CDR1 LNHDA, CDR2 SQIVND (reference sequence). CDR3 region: CASSLAGAYEQYF. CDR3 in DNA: TGTGCCAGTTCTCTAGCGGGAGCCTACGAGCAGTACTTC.

The CDR3: CASSLSLAGFTDTQYF. DNA of the CDR3: TGTGCCAGCAGCTTAAGCTTAGCGGGGTTCACAGATACGCAGTATTTT. The chain is built from TRBV7-2 and TRBJ2-3; 8 bases fit TRBD2. Trimming at V came to 2 bases and at J to 2 bases, leaving 6 bases not matched to a gene. Per the germline V gene, CDR1 is SGHTA and CDR2 is FQGNSA. CDR3 length: 16 amino acids.

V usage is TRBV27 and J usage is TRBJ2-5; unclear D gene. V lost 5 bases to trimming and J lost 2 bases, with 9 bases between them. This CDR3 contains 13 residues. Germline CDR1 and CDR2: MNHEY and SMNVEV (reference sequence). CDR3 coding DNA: TGTGCCAGCAGTATCGGGTCGCAAGAGACCCAGTACTTC. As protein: CASSIGSQETQYF.

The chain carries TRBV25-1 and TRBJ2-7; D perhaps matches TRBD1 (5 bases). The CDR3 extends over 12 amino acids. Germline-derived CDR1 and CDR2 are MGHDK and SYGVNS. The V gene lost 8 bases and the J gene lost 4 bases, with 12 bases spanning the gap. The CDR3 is CASDMTEYEQYF. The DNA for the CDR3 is TGTGCCAGCGATATGACAGAATACGAGCAGTACTTC.

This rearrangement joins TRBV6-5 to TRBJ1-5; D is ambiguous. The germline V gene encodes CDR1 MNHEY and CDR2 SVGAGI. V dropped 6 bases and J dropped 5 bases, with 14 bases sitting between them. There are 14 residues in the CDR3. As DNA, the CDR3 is TGTGCCAGCAGCCCCGGTGAGGCCTATCAGCCCCAGCATTTT. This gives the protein CASSPGEAYQPQHF.

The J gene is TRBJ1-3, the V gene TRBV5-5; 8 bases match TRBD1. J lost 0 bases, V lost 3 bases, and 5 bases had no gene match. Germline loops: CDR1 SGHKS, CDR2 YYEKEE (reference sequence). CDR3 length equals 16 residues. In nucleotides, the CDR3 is TGTGCCAGCAGCTCGGGACAGGACAGCTCTGGAAACACCATATATTTT. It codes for CASSSGQDSSGNTIYF.

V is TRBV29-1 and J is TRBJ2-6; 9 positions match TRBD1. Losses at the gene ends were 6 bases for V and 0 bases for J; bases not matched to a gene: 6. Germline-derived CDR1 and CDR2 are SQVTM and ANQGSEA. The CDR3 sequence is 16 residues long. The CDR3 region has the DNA TGCAGCGTACTCCCGGGACAGGGCTCTGGGGCCAACGTCCTGACTTTC. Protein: CSVLPGQGSGANVLTF.

The CDR3: CASESGEGSYNEQFF. For the CDR3, the DNA is TGTGCCAGCGAATCCGGGGAGGGGTCCTACAATGAGCAGTTCTTC. J is TRBJ2-1 and V is TRBV27, with 7 bases matching TRBD2. The CDR3 sequence is 15 residues long. V lost 8 bases and J lost 1; bases outside the gene matches: 8. Germline V gene data show CDR1 as MNHEY and CDR2 as SMNVEV (reference sequence).